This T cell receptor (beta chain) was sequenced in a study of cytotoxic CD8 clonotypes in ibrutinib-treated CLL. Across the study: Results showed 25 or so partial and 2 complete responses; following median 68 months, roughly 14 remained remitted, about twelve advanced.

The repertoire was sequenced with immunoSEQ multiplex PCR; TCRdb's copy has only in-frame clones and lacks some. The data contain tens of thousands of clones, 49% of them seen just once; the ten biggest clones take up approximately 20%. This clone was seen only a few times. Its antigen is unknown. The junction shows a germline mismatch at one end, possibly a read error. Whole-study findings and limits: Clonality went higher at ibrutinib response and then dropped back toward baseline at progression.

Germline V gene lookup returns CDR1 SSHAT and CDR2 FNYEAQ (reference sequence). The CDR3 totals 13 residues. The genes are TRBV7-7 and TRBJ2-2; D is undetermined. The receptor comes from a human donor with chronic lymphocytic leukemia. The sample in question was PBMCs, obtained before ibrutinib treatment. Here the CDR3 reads CASSPALAGELFF. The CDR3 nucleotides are TGTGCTAGCAGCCCAGCATTGGCCGGGGAGCTGTTTTTT.